This T cell receptor beta chain was sequenced for a study of blood T cell repertoires in COVID-19. Looking at the study overall: The United States, Italy and Spain supplied acute and convalescent COVID-19 samples. PBMCs, B-cell-depleted T cells, or T cells provided the cDNA or gDNA that made up the material.

Per the original data handling: Reference gene primers were amplified, and this amplification served to estimate nucleated cell counts. The method was immunoSEQ multiplex PCR; TCRdb's version includes in-frame clones alone and lacks a portion of them. V and J calls and clone size follow that table, whereas D and trimming were derived from the DNA. The sample carries around 230,000 clones, around 87% recorded once. This CDR3 contains 14 residues. Germline CDR1 LGHDT, CDR2 YNNKEL (reference sequence). V trimming: 4 bases; J trimming: 8 bases; junction bases outside the gene matches: 10. The receptor was derived from a man between 60 and 75 years old who had recovered from COVID-19. The sequenced sample consisted of peripheral blood. The rearrangement joins TRBV3-1 (or the pseudogene TRBV3-2) to TRBJ2-5; 7 bases fit TRBD1. The CDR3 DNA follows: TGTGCCAGCAGCCCCTGGGACAGACGACAAACCCAGTACTTC. Protein: CASSPWDRRQTQYF.